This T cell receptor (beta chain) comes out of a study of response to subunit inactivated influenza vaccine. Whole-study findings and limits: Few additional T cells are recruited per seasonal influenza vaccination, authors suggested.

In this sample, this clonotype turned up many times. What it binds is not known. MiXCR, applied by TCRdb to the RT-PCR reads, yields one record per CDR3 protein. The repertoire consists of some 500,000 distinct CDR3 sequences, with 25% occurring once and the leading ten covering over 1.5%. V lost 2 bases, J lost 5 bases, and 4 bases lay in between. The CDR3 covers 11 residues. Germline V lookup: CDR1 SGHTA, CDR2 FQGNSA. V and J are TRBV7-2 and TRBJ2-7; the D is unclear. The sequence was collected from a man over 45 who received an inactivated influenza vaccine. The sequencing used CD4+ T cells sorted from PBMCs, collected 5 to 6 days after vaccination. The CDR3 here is CASSLYDEQYF. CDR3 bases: TGTGCCAGCAGCTTATACGACGAGCAGTACTTC.